This T cell receptor beta chain was sequenced during a study of human T cells and chemical hapten exposure (dated by TCRdb to the early 2020s). Turning to the overall study: For sensitization, 2% DPC in acetone was applied to a 2 cm by 2 cm area of upper inner arm skin. The patient cohort, mostly female, included alopecia areata with under or over 50% scalp involvement, alopecia totalis and alopecia universalis. Libraries were pooled for sequencing, and variation in per-sample TCR yields was attributed mainly to small differences in library volumes within the pool. Patients additionally received weekly therapeutic DPC doses to the scalp throughout the approximately 22-week study period. Blood samples were taken from patients before sensitization (week 0) and then at 2, 6 and about 24 weeks after DPC sensitization. Patch testing was performed on the upper back with Finn chambers containing 0.01% DPC, and the patch tests were scored after 6 days according to International Contact Dermatitis Research Group standards. This study followed changes in the peripheral blood TCR repertoire in vivo during primary and secondary sensitization of alopecia patients to the hapten diphenylcyclopropenone (DPC). About 27 alopecia patients gave blood for TCR sequencing at one to four time points (pre-sensitization, 2, 6 and 24 weeks).

What the study reported, not specific to this receptor: Repeated subsampling changed both the strength of the expansion versus patch-test correlation and the threshold at which the correlation became significant. All patients had alopecia, a presumed autoimmune disease, so their immune response might differ from that of healthy individuals. Expanded TCRs formed significantly more large CDR3 similarity clusters than pre-sensitization or healthy control sets, consistent with antigen-driven responses. DPC sensitization did not change the number of TCRs with a frequency above 1 in 1000, and there was no evidence of changes in global repertoire structure. Patch test score correlated positively with the number of PT1 expanded TCRs, reaching significance at thresholds 8, 16 and 32 but not at 4.

Relative to germline, V is 3 bases shorter and J is 10 bases shorter, with 1 base between their ends. Inclusive of the bounding cysteine and phenylalanine, the CDR3 is 10 residues long. Left in the record is the CDR3 DNA by itself, 30 bases read in frame from the first base. CDR1 is given as MNHNS and CDR2 as SASEGT, both from the germline V gene. As regards this clonotype: It has no known antigen specificity. There are no base qualities to consult, and no much larger clone falls within one base.

The time point label corresponds to: patch test 3, about 24 weeks after DPC sensitization. The sample's treatment or condition label, in plain terms: therapeutic diphenylcyclopropenone sensitization with weekly scalp DPC. Blood at each patch-test visit was drawn before the patch test was applied. To be eligible, patients had to be aged 18 to 70, diagnosed with alopecia and judged suitable for DPC therapy, while pregnant patients were excluded. Total RNA was extracted from unfractionated whole blood that had been collected in Tempus Blood RNA tubes. The library was prepared using RACE. TCRdb shows the sequencer as NextSeq 500. Library preparation attached unique molecular identifiers to individual cDNA molecules for quantitative, reproducible TCR counting. For every blood RNA sample, sequencing covered both the TCR alpha and TCR beta chains. The published analysis was carried out like this. The median number of TCRs per sample was around 100,000, ranging from roughly 20,000 to 700,000. The Decombinator software suite was used to annotate the V, J and CDR3 of the TCR reads. Every sample was subsampled to the same number of TCRs (28,000) for the PS versus PT1 abundance plots. TCRs were defined as expanded if absent before sensitization and observed at least eight times at the 2-week time point. TCRdb trimmed the raw reads at Q25, called clones with MiXCR and kept productive beta chains. Identical CDR3 protein sequences are pooled into one entry, listed with their most common genes and DNA. The V and J calls and clone size are TCRdb's, not the authors'. The sample table holds tens of thousands of distinct CDR3 sequences, of which roughly 13% were seen once. The ten largest account for 5.7% of the sample.

This TCR was sampled from a woman aged 50 to 65 with alopecia areata. Some clones in this sample may be carry-over from other donors' samples. The specimen comprised whole blood, sampled in connection with sensitization to the hapten diphenylcyclopropenone (DPC). The chain is made from TRBV6-1 and TRBJ1-6; no D gene can be assigned with confidence. The CDR3 corresponds to CASSDSPLHF. The DNA sequence is TGTGCCAGCAGTGACTCACCCCTCCACTTT.